Shown below are 10 T cell receptor beta chains from a single sample sequenced in a study of T cell clonality in common variable immunodeficiency. Here immunoSEQ multiplex PCR was the method, and the copy in TCRdb shows in-frame clones only, minus some. Sampling found more than 35,000 clones, none seen once. The material sequenced was peripheral blood mononuclear cells. These receptors were collected from a person aged 18-70 years in good health.

This clone has a count of ten or more. The CDR3 goes on 3 residues after the read ends, and that part is filled in from the germline J gene. The J gene is TRBJ2-7, the V gene TRBV19, with 10 bases that match TRBD2. The V segment lost 5 bases and the J segment 2 bases; nucleotides outside the gene matches: 15. The length of the CDR3 is 18 residues. The germline V gene has CDR1 LNHDA and CDR2 SQIVND (reference sequence). The DNA read from the CDR3 is TGTGCCAGTAGTTTCCGGACTAGCGGCCAAGCCCTGACCTACGAG. Its protein product is CASSFRTSGQALTYE. Given in full, the CDR3 is CASSFRTSGQALTYEQYF. Based on the CDR3 plus reference TRBV19 and TRBJ2-7, the full variable domain is DGGITQSPKYLFRKEGQNVTLSCEQNLNHDAMYWYRQDPGQGLRLIYYSQIVNDFQKGDIAEGYSVSREKKESFPLTVTSAQKNPTAFYLCASSFRTSGQALTYEQYFGPGTRLTVT.

This clone was counted at least ten times. From the germline J gene comes the end of the CDR3, since the read stops 3 residues before it. This rearrangement joins TRBV29-1 to TRBJ2-1, with 7 bases aligning to TRBD1. After removal of 3 bases from V and 5 bases from J, the junction contained 10 bases not matched to a gene. CDR3 size: 15 residues. CDR1 is SQVTM, CDR2 ANQGSEA, per germline. The CDR3 spells CSVDTRGQSNNEQFF. The CDR3 bases that were read are TGCAGCGTTGACACTCGGGGACAGTCAAACAATGAG.

Ten or more counts support this clone. With the read ending 3 residues before the CDR3 end, the germline J gene is used to fill in that end. This sequence joins TRBV5-1 and TRBJ2-5; no firm D call. V lost 0 bases and J lost 4, with 7 bases in between. CDR1 and CDR2 (germline): SGHRS, YFSETQ. The CDR3 totals 13 residues. CDR3 region: CASSLAKGETQYF. The part of the CDR3 DNA that was read is TGCGCCAGCAGCTTGGCCAAGGGAGAGACC.

This clone was seen ten or more times. The CDR3 goes on 3 residues after the read ends, and that part is filled in from the germline J gene. This chain connects TRBV6-1 to TRBJ1-4, with TRBD1 as a possible D gene (5 bases). The CDR3 is made up of 12 amino acids. CDR1 and CDR2 (germline): MNHNS, SASEGT. Trimming removed 3 bases at V and 8 bases at J, with 7 bases between. The sequenced part of the CDR3 DNA is TGTGCCAGCAGTGAGTGGGGCGAAAAA. Its translation is CASSEWGEK. The full-length CDR3 reads as CASSEWGEKLFF.

Concerning this clone: Sequencing ends 3 residues short of the CDR3 end; the germline J gene provides the rest. The rearrangement links TRBV19 to TRBJ1-2, with TRBD1 matching over 7 bases. The CDR3 runs 14 residues. Germline loops: CDR1 LNHDA, CDR2 SQIVND (reference sequence). J lost 3 bases, V lost 5 bases, and 6 bases had no gene match. The part of the CDR3 DNA that was read is TGTGCCAGTAGTCTCCGACAGGGTGACTATGGC. This gives the protein CASSLRQGDYG. The whole CDR3 sequence is CASSLRQGDYGYTF.

This clone was detected ten times or more. The CDR3 end lies 3 residues beyond the end of the read and is filled in from the germline J gene. The chain has TRBV4-2 and TRBJ1-1; D is possibly TRBD1 (6 bases). Germline CDR1 and CDR2: LGHNA and YNFKEQ. The CDR3 sequence is 15 residues long. V was trimmed by 0 bases and J by 1 base, leaving 9 bases between them. The CDR3 spells CASSQEATGNTEAFF. CDR3 DNA, as far as it was read: TGTGCCAGCAGCCAAGAGGCGACAGGGAACACTGAA.

This clone appeared many times. The sequence runs out 3 residues before the end of the CDR3; the remainder is reconstructed from the germline J gene. V and J are TRBV7-9 and TRBJ2-5; TRBD2 matches at 14 bases. CDR1 is SEHNR and CDR2 is FQNEAQ in the germline V gene (reference sequence). The J segment lost 3 bases and the V segment lost 5 bases, leaving 2 bases of the junction unmatched. This CDR3 contains 15 residues. CDR3 DNA (partial): TGTGCCAGCAGCGCGGGACTAGCGGGGGAAGAGACC. As protein: CASSAGLAGEET. The whole CDR3 region reads CASSAGLAGEETQYF.

This clone was detected ten times or more. The CDR3 end lies 3 residues beyond the end of the read and is filled in from the germline J gene. This rearrangement joins TRBV19 to TRBJ2-2; TRBD1 is a possible D gene (6 bases). This CDR3 is 14 amino acids long. Trimming cost V 9 bases and J 4 bases, with 15 bases left between them. The germline CDR1 and CDR2 sequences are LNHDA and SQIVND (reference sequence). The CDR3 here is CASRDTAITGELFF. The sequenced part of the CDR3 DNA is TGTGCCAGCCGGGACACCGCTATCACCGGGGAG.

This clone was seen ten or more times. The read finishes 3 residues shy of the CDR3 end, and the germline J gene is used to complete it. V is TRBV5-8 and J is TRBJ2-3, with a weak D call TRBD1 (7 bases). Looked up from germline, CDR1 is SGHTS and CDR2 is YDEGEE. V was shortened by 5 bases and J by 1 base, with 11 bases between the two germline ends. The CDR3 runs to 14 residues. CDR3 DNA (partial): TGTGCCAGCAGTTCCAGGGGGGGCACAGATACG. Translation gives CASSSRGGTDT. The CDR3 as a whole reads CASSSRGGTDTQYF. The whole variable domain, remainder taken from reference TRBV5-8 and TRBJ2-3, is EAGVTQSPTHLIKTRGQQATLRCSPISGHTSVYWYQQALGLGLQFLLWYDEGEERNRGNFPPRFSGRQFPNYSSELNVNALELEDSALYLCASSSRGGTDTQYFGPGTRLTVL.

This clone has at least ten counts. The CDR3 end falls 3 residues outside the read, so it is completed with the germline J gene. The chain joins TRBV28 to TRBJ1-2; 8 nucleotides match TRBD1. This CDR3 has 19 amino acids. CDR1 and CDR2 (germline): MDHEN, SYDVKM. J gave up 1 base and V 3 bases, and 16 bases lay outside the gene matches. The covered CDR3 bases are TGTGCCAGCAGTTTGGTTGATGGGACAGGAGGCGCCTTTAACTATGGC. Its protein product is CASSLVDGTGGAFNYG. The full CDR3 is CASSLVDGTGGAFNYGYTF.